This entry concerns a single T cell receptor (beta chain). The antigen this receptor binds is unknown. No much larger clone is present one base from it, and per-base qualities are unavailable. TCRbeta CDR3 regions were amplified from genomic DNA by means of the immunoSEQ Assay, a bias-controlled multiplex PCR. The paper's processing steps were these. The number of nucleated cells in each sample was estimated by amplification of reference gene primers within the assay. To quantify the absolute abundance of each unique TCRbeta CDR3 rearrangement, sequence reads were collapsed and filtered. For each sample, productive Simpson clonality was calculated by taking the square root of Simpson's diversity index across productive rearrangements. Entries here come from immuneACCESS through TCRdb and include only in-frame sequences with V and J called. Some clones fail to appear in such tables; in the studies checked, an unresolved V gene covers under half of the shortfall, and the cause of the remainder is unknown. That table gives V, J and clone size, and the DNA gave D and trimming. In this sample the table shows about 69,000 clones, just under 80% of which occur a single time. The ten largest clones add up to around 47% of the sample.

There are 14 amino acids in the CDR3, from cysteine to phenylalanine inclusive. Kept here is only the CDR3 DNA, which spans 42 bases and is read in frame from base 1. V is shortened by 2 bases, J by 4 bases, and the region joining them spans 11 bases. The germline V gene encodes CDR1 SGHVS and CDR2 FQNEAQ. Each collaborating institution followed its own protocols to collect whole blood in K2EDTA tubes. For TCRbeta analysis, collaborator samples were shipped as frozen whole blood, as isolated PBMCs, or as DNA extracted from either sample type. The data stem from a study of blood T cell repertoires in COVID-19 (dated by TCRdb to the early 2020s). Study-level background: The collaborator samples originated in the United States, Italy and Spain and spanned the acute and convalescent phases of COVID-19. The material from the prospective study consisted of cDNA or gDNA derived from T cells, B-cell-depleted T cells, or PBMCs. Subjects who had been exposed to COVID-19, were actively infected with it, or had recovered from it provided the deeply sampled blood TCRbeta repertoires that made up the dataset. A freely available public database, intended as a resource for researchers studying the immune response to SARS-CoV-2, is where the repertoires were released. Samples came from the ongoing ImmuneRACE study (first 160 participants) plus 1,254 subjects from 6 global collaborators. Nearly every sample came with metadata listing a de-identified subject ID, COVID-19 status, age in years and sex. Where HLA class I and class II types were available, the types were taken from metadata supplied by the sample provider, not from assay-based typing.

Paper-wide results and their limitations: The quantity of clinical and demographic metadata differed by source and by participant and was supplied without curation.

The V and J genes are TRBV7-8 and TRBJ1-2; D gene: possibly TRBD1, on 5 matching bases. The TCR originated in a human donor in a cohort sampled during active COVID-19. Sequencing input: peripheral blood. The DNA sequence follows: TGTGCCAGCAGCTTATTAGGCAGGGCCTATGGCTACACCTTC. Protein translation: CASSLLGRAYGYTF. Supplemented by the reference TRBV7-8 and TRBJ1-2 proteins around the CDR3, the complete variable domain is GAGVSQSPRYKVAKRGQDVALRCDPISGHVSLFWYQQALGQGPEFLTYFQNEAQLDKSGLPSDRFFAERPEGSVSTLKIQRTQQEDSAVYLCASSLLGRAYGYTFGSGTRLTVV.